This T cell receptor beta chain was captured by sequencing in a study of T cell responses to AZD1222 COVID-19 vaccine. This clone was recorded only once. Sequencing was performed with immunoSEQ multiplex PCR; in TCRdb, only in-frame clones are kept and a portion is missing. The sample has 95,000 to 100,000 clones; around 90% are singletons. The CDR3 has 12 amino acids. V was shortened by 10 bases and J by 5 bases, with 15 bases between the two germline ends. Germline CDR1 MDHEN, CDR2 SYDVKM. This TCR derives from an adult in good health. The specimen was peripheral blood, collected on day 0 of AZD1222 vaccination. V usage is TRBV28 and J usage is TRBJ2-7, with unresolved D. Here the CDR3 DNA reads TGTGCCACTTCATTCGGACGGGACGAGCAGTACTTC. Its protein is CATSFGRDEQYF.